The clone carrying this TCR beta chain has a handful of counts. The target antigen is unknown. The junction had 4 bases not matched to a gene; V was cut back by 4 bases and J by 1 base. The CDR3 sequence is 15 residues long. CDR1 is KGHSH, CDR2 LQKENI, per germline. These data belong to a study of post-analysis software for immune sequencing data. Study observations and caveats: When the samples were clustered directly with F measure, those that had been prepared in the same batch showed strong co-clustering. In patients, about 5 TRBV segments were more frequent than in controls, with TRBV5-6, TRBV5-1 and TRBV20-1 among them.

Unique molecular identifiers were present in the TCR beta cDNA libraries. Using its own MiXCR run on the PCR reads, TCRdb lists one record per CDR3 protein. The sample has around 400,000 distinct CDR3 sequences, 35% to 45% seen once. The rearrangement links TRBV18 to TRBJ2-4; 7 bases line up with TRBD1. Sequencing was carried out using blood. The origin of this receptor is a girl aged 2-15 years with multiple sclerosis. CDR3 sequence: CASSLAQGAKNIQYF. The CDR3 DNA is TGTGCCAGCTCACTGGCACAGGGGGCCAAAAACATTCAGTACTTC.